This TCR beta chain was sequenced during a study of blood T cell repertoires in COVID-19. Study summary: Material from acute and convalescent COVID-19 was sourced from the United States, Italy and Spain. From T cells, B-cell-depleted T cells, or PBMCs came the material, which was cDNA or gDNA.

The authors' processing: Researchers report that nucleated cell counts were estimated from reference gene primer amplification. The data were produced by immunoSEQ multiplex PCR, yet TCRdb's version contains in-frame clones alone and is incomplete. That table gives V, J and clone size, and the DNA gave D and trimming. Of around 140,000 clones in the sample, about 80% were seen once. The CDR3 loop spans 14 amino acids. Germline CDR1 reads GTSNPN; CDR2 reads SVGIG (reference sequence). The V end lost 5 bases, the J end lost 0 bases, and 13 bases lay between the germline ends. This TCR was recovered from a man in his 70s who had recovered from COVID-19. Sequences were obtained from peripheral blood. The chain is built from TRBV30 and TRBJ1-2, with D maybe TRBD1 (5 bases). The CDR3 DNA sequence: TGTGCCTGGGTGGGGGGTCTAACTAACTATGGCTACACCTTC. The encoded protein is CAWVGGLTNYGYTF.